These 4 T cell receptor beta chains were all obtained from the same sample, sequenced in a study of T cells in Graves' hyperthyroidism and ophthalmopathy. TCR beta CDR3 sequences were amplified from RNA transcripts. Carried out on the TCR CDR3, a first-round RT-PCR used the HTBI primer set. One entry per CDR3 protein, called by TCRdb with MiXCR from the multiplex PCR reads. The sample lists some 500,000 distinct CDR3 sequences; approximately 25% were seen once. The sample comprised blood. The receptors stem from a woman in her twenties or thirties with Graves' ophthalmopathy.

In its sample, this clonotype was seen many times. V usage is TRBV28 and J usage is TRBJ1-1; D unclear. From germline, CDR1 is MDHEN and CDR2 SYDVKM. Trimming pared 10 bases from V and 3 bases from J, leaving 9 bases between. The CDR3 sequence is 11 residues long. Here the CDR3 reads CATETDTEAFF. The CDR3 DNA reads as TGTGCCACGGAGACGGACACTGAAGCTTTCTTT.

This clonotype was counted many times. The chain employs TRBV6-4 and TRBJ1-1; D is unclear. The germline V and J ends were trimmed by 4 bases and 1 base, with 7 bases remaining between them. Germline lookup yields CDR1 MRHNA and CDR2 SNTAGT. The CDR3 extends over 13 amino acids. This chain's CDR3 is CASSVEENTEAFF. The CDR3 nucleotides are TGTGCCAGCAGTGTGGAGGAGAACACTGAAGCTTTCTTT.

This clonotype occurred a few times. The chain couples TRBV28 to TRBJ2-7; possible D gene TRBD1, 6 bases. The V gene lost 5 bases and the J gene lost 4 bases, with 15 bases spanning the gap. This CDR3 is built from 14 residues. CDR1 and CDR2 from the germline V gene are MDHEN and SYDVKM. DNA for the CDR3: TGTGCCAGCAGTGCTAACAGGGATAGGTACGAGCAGTACTTC. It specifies CASSANRDRYEQYF.

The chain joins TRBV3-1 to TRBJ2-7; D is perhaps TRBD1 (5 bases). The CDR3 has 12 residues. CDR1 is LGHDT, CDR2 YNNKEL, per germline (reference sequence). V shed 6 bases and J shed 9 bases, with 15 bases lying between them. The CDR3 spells CASSTGQMGQYF. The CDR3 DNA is TGTGCCAGCAGTACAGGTCAAATGGGGCAGTACTTC.